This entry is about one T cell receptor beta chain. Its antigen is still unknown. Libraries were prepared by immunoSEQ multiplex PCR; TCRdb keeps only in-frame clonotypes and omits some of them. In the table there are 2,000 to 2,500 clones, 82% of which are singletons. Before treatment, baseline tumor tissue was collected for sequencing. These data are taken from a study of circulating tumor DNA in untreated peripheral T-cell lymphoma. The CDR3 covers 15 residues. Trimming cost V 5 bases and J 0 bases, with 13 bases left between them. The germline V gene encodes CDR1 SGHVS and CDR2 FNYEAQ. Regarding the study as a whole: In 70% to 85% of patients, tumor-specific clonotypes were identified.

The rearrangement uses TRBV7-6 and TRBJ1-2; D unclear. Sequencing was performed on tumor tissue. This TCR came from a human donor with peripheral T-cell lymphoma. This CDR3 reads CASSEDLLANYGYTF. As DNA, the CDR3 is TGTGCCAGCAGCGAGGACCTCCTAGCTAACTATGGCTACACCTTC. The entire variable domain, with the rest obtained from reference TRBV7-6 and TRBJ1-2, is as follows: GAGVSQSPRYKVTKRGQDVALRCDPISGHVSLYWYRQALGQGPEFLTYFNYEAQQDKSGLPNDRFSAERPEGSISTLTIQRTEQRDSAMYRCASSEDLLANYGYTFGSGTRLTVV.